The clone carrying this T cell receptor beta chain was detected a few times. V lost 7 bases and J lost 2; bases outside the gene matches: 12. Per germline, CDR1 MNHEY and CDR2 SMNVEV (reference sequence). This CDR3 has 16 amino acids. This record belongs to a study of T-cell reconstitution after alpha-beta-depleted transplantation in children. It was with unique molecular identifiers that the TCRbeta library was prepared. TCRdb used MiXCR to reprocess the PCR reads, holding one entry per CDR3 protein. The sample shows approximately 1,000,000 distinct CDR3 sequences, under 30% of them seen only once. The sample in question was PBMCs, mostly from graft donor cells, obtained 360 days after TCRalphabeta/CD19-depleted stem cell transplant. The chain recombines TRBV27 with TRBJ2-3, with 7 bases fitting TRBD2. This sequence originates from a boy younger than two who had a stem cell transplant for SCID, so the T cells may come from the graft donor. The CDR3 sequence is CASKILANGFTDTQYF. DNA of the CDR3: TGTGCCAGCAAAATACTAGCGAACGGTTTCACAGATACGCAGTATTTT.